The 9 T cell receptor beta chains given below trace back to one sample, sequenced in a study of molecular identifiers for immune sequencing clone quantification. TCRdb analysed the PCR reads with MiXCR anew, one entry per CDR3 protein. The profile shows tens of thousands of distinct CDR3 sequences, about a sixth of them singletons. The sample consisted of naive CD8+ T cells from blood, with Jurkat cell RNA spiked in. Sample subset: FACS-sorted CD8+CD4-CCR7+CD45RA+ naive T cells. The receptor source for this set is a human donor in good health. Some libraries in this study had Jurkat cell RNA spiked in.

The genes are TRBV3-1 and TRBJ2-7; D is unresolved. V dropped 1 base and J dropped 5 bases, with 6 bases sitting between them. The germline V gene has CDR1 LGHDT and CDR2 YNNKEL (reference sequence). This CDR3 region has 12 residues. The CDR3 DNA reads TGTGCCAGCAGCCAAGCTGCGCACGAGCAGTACTTC. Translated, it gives CASSQAAHEQYF.

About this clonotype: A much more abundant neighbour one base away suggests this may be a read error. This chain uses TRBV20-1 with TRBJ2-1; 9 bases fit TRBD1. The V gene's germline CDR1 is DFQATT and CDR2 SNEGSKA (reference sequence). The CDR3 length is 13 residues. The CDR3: CSASGQGYSEQFF. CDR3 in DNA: TGCAGTGCTAGTGGACAGGGGTACAGTGAGCAGTTCTTC.

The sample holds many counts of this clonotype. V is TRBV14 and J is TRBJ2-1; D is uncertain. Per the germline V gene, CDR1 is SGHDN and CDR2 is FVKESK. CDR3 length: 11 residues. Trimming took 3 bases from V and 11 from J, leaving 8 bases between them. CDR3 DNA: TGTGCCAGCAGCCAGGGATCCCAGCAGTTCTTC. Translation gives CASSQGSQQFF.

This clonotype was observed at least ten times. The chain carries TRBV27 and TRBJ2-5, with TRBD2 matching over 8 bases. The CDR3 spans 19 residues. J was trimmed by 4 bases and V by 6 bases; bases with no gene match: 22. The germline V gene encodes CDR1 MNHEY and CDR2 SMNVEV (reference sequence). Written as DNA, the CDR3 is TGTGCCAGCAGCCTACTAGCGGCGGGAGCGTACCCGTCAGGAGAGACCCAGTACTTC. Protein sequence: CASSLLAAGAYPSGETQYF.

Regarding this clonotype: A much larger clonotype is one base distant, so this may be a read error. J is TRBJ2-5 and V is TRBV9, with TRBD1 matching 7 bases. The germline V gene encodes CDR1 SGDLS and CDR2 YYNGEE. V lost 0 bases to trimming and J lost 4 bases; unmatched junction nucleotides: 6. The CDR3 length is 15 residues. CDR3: CASSVDGTDRETQYF. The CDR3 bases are TGTGCCAGCAGCGTAGATGGGACAGATCGAGAGACCCAGTACTTC.

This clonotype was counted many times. The DNA for the CDR3 is TGTGCCAGCAGTGAGGTCAAAGGGGCGCCCGGCGAGCAGTACTTC. It yields the protein CASSEVKGAPGEQYF. This chain links TRBV25-1 with TRBJ2-7; tentatively, D is TRBD1 (5 bases). V dropped 3 bases and J dropped 6 bases, with 18 bases sitting between them. Germline CDR1 reads MGHDK; CDR2 reads SYGVNS. There are 15 residues in the CDR3.

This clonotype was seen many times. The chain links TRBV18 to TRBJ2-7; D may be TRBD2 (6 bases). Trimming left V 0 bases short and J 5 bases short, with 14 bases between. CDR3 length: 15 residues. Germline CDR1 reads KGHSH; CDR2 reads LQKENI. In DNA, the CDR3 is TGTGCCAGCTCACCACCCCTGGGGGGAGGCGACGAGCAGTACTTC. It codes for CASSPPLGGGDEQYF.

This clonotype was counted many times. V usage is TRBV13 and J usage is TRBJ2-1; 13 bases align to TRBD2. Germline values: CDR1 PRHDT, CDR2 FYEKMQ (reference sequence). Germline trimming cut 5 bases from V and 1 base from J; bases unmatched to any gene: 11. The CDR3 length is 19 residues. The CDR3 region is CASSQTSGGPQGSYNEQFF. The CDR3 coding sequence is TGTGCCAGCAGCCAGACTAGCGGGGGGCCCCAGGGGTCCTACAATGAGCAGTTCTTC.

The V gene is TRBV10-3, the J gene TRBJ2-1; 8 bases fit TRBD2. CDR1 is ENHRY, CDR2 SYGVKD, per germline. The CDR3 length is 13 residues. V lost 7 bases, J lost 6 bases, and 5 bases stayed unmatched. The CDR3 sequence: CAINPSGFNEQFF. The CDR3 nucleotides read TGTGCCATCAACCCTAGCGGGTTCAATGAGCAGTTCTTC.